The table lists the clone carrying this T cell receptor (beta chain) with a few counts. Its target is unknown. One entry per CDR3 protein results from TCRdb running MiXCR on the 5' RACE reads. The profile shows roughly 280,000 distinct CDR3 sequences, roughly 10% of them singletons. The sample belongs to a study of identical twins. Study findings and constraints: Twin-shared out-of-frame alpha sequences were enriched for low generation probability.

The CDR3 totals 15 residues. V lost 1 base to trimming and J lost 3 bases, with 13 bases between them. CDR1 and CDR2 (germline): SGHTA, FQGNSA. These records were also assigned to another study, of yellow fever vaccine responses in identical twins.

The rearrangement links TRBV7-2 to TRBJ2-7; the D gene is possibly TRBD2 (6 bases). Sequencing was done on a sample of CD8+ T cells sorted from blood. The clonotype was recovered from a woman aged 18-29 years in good health. CDR3 sequence: CASSLGREIVYEQYF. CDR3 bases: TGTGCCAGCAGCTTAGGACGGGAGATCGTCTACGAGCAGTACTTC.